This T cell receptor (beta chain) came from a study of cytomegalovirus exposure and HLA in healthy donors. The study, taken as a whole, reports: In an earlier analysis, productive rearrangement rates for most beta V segments clustered near 87% or 30%. Presence/absence results assume similar sequencing depth per donor, which may not hold.

Of note for this clone: Its antigen is unidentified.

J lost 2 bases, V lost 6 bases, and 6 bases had no gene match. The germline CDR1 and CDR2 sequences are SGHTA and FQGNSA. The CDR3 runs to 15 residues. 13 Jbeta primers and 60 Vbeta primers were used for the PCR. TCRdb's copy holds only in-frame clones and misses some; the assay was immunoSEQ multiplex PCR. The sample shows about 180,000 clones, roughly 85% of them seen only once. This sequence joins TRBV7-2 and TRBJ1-5, with 8 positions matching TRBD1. Sample: PBMCs. This sequence was found in a woman aged 40 to 49 in good health and CMV-seronegative. The CDR3 nucleotides read TGTGCCAGCAGATGGACAGGGTCGGGCAATCAGCCCCAGCATTTT. This sequence encodes CASRWTGSGNQPQHF.